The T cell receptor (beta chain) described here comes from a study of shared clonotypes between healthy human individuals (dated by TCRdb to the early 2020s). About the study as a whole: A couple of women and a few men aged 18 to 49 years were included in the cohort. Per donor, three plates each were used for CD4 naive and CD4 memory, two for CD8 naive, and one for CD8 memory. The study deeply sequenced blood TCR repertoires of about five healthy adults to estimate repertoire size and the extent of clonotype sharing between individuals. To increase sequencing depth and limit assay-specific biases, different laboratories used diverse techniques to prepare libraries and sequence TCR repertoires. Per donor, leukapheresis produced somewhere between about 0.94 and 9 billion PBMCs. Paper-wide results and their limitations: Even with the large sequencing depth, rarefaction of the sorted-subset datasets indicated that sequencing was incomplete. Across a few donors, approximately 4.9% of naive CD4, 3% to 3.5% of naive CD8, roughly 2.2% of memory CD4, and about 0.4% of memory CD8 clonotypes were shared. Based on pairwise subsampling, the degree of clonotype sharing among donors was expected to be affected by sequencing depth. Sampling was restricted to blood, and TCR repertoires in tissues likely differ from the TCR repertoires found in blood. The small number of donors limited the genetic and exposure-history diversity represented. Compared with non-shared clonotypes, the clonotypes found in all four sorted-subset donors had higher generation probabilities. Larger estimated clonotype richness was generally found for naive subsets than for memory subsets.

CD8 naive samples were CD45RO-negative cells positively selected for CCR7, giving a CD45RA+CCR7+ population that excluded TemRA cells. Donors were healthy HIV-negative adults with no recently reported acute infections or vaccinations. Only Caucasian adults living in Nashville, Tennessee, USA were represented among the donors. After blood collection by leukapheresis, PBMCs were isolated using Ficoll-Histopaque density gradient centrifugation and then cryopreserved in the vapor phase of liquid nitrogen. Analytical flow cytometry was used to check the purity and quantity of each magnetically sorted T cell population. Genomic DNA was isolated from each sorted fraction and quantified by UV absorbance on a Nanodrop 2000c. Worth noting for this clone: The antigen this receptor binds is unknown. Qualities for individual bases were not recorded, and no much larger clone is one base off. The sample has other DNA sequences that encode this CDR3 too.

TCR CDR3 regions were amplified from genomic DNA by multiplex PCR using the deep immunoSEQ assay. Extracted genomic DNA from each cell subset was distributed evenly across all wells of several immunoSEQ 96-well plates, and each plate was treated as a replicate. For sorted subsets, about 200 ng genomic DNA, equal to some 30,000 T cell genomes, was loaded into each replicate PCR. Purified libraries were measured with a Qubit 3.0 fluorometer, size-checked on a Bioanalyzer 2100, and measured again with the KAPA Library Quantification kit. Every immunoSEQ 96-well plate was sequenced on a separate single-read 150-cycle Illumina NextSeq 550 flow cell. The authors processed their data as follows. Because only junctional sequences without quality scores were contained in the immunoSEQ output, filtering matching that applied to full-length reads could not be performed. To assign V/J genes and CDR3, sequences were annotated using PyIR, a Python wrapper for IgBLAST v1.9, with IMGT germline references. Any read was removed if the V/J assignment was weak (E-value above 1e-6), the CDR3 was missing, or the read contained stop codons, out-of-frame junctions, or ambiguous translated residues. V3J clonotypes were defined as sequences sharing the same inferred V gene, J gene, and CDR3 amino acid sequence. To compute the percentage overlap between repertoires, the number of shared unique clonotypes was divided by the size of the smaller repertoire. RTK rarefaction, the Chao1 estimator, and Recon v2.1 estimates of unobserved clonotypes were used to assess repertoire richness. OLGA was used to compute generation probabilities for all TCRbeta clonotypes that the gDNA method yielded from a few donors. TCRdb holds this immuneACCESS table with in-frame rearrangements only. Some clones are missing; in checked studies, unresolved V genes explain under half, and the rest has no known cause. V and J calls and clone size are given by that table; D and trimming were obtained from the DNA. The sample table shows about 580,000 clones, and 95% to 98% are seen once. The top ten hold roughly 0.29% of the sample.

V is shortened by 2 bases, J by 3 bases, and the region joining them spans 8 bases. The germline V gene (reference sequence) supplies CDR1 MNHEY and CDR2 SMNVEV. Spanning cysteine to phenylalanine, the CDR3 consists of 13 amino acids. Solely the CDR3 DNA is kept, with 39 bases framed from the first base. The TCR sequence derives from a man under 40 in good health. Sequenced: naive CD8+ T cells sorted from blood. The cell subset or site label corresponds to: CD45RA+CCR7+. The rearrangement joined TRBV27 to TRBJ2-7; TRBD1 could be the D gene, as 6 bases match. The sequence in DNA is TGTGCCAGCAGTTTAGGCAGGGGCTACGAGCAGTACTTC. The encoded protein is CASSLGRGYEQYF.